The clone carrying this T cell receptor (beta chain) has more than one count but fewer than ten. The method was immunoSEQ multiplex PCR; TCRdb's version includes in-frame clones alone and lacks a portion of them. The sample holds some 470,000 clones, over 65% seen once. The entry originates in a study of shared clonotypes between healthy human individuals. This CDR3 has 13 amino acids. Trimming removed 7 bases from V and 0 bases from J, with 11 bases in between. The V gene's germline CDR1 is SQVTM and CDR2 ANQGSEA. The sample taken for sequencing was PBMCs. This receptor was identified in a middle-aged woman in good health. Some clones in this sample may be carry-over from other donors' samples. V gene TRBV29-1 combines with J gene TRBJ2-3, with D possibly being TRBD2 (6 bases). CDR3 coding DNA: TGCAGCGGAGAAGGGACTAGCACAGATACGCAGTATTTT. This codes for CSGEGTSTDTQYF.